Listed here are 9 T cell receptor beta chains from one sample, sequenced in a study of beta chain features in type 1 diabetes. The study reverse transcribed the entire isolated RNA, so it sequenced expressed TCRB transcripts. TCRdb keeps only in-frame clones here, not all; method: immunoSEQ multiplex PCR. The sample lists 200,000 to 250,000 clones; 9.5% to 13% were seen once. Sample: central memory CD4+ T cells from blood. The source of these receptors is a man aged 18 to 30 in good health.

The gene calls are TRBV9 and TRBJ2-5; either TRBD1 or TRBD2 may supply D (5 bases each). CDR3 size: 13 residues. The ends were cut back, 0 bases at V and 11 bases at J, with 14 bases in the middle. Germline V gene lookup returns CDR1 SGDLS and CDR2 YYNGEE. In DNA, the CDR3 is TGTGCCAGCAGCGTAGCTGGGGACGGGGAGCAGTACTTC. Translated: CASSVAGDGEQYF.

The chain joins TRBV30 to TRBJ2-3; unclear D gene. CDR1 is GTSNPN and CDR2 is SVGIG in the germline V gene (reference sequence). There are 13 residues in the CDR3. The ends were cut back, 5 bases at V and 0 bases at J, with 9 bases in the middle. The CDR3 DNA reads TGTGCCTGGTGGGTACCCAGCACAGATACGCAGTATTTT. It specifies CAWWVPSTDTQYF.

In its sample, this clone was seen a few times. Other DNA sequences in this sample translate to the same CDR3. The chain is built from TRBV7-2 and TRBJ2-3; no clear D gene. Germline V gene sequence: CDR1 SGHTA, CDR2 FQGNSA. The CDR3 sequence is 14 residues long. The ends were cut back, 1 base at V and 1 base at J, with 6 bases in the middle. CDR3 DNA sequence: TGTGCCAGCAGCTTAGTAGTCCGCACAGATACGCAGTATTTT. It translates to CASSLVVRTDTQYF.

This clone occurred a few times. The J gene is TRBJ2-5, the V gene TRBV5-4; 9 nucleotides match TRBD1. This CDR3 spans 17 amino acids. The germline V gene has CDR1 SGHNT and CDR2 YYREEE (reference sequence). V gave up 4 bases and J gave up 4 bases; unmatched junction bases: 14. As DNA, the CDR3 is TGTGCCAGCAGCCCACACGCCGACAGGGGGTTTGGAGAGACCCAGTACTTC. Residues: CASSPHADRGFGETQYF. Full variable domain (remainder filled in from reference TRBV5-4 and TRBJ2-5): ETGVTQSPTHLIKTRGQQVTLRCSSQSGHNTVSWYQQALGQGPQFIFQYYREEENGRGNFPPRFSGLQFPNYSSELNVNALELDDSALYLCASSPHADRGFGETQYFGPGTRLLVL.

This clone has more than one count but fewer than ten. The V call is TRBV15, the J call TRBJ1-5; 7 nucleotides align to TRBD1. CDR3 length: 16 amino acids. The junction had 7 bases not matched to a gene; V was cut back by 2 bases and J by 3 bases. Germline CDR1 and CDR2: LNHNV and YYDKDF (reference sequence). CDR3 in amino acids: CATSRLLQGNNQPQHF. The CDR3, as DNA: TGTGCCACCAGCAGACTACTACAGGGGAACAATCAGCCCCAGCATTTT.

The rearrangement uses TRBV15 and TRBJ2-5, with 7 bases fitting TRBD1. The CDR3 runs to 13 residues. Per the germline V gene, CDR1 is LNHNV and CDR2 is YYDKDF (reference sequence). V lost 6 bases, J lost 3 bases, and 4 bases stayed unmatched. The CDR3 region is CATRVTGEETQYF. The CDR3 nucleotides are TGTGCCACCAGGGTTACAGGGGAAGAGACCCAGTACTTC.

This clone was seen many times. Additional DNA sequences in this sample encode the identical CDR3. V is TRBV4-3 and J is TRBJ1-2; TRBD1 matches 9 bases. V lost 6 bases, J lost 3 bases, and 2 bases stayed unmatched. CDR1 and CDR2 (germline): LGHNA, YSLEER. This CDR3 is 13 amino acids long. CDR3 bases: TGCGCCAGCAGTAGGACAGGGGACTATGGCTACACCTTC. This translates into CASSRTGDYGYTF.

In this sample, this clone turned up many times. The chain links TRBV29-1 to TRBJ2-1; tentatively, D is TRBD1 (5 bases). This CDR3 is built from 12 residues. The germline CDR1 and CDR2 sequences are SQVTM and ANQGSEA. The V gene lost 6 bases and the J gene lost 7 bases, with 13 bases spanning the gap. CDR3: CSVASDINEQFF. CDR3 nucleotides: TGCAGCGTCGCCTCGGACATAAATGAGCAGTTCTTC.

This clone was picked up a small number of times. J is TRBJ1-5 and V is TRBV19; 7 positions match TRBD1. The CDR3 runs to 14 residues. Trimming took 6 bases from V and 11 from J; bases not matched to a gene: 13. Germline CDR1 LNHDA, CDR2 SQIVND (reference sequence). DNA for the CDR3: TGTGCCAGTAGGACGACAGGGATCCCCCGGACCCAGCATTTT. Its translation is CASRTTGIPRTQHF.